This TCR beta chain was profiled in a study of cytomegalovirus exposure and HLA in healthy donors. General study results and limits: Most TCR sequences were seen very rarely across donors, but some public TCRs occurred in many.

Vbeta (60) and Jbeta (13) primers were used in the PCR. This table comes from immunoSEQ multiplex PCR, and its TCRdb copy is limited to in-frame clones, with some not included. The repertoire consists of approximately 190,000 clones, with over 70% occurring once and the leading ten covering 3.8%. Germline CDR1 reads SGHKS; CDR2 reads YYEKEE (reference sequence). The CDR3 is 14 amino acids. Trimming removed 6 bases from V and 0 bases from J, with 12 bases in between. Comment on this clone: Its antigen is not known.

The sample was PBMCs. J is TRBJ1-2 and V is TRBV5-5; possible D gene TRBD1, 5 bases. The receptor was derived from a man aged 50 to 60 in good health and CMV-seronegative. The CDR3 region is CASNLPGTNYGYTF. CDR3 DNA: TGTGCCAGCAACCTGCCAGGGACTAACTATGGCTACACCTTC. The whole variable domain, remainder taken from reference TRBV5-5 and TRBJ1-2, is DAGVTQSPTHLIKTRGQQVTLRCSPISGHKSVSWYQQVLGQGPQFIFQYYEKEERGRGNFPDRFSARQFPNYSSELNVNALLLGDSALYLCASNLPGTNYGYTFGSGTRLTVV.